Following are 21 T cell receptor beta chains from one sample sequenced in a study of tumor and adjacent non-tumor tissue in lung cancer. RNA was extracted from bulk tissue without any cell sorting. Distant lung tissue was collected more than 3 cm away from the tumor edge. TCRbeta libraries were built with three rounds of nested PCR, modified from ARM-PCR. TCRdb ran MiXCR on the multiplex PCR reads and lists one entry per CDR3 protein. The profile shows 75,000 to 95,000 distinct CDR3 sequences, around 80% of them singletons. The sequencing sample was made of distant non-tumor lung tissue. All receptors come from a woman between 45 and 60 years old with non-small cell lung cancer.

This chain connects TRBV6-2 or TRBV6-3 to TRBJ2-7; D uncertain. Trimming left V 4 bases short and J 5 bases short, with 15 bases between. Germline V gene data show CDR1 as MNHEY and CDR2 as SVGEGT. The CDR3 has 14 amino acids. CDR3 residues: CASSSVVVKNEQYF. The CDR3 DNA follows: TGTGCCAGCAGTTCGGTCGTCGTCAAGAACGAGCAGTACTTC.

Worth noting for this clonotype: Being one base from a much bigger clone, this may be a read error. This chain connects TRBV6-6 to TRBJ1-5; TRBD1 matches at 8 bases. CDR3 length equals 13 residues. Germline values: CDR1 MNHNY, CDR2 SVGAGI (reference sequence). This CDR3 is CGSRGPSNQPQHF. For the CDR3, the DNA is TGTGGCAGCAGGGGGCCTAGCAATCAGCCCCAGCATTTT.

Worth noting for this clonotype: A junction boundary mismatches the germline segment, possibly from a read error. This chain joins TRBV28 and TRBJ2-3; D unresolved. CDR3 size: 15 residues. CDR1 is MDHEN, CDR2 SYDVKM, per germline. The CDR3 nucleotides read TGCGCCAGCAGTTTACCCTCCTCGCTCATAGATACGCAGTATTTT. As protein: CASSLPSSLIDTQYF. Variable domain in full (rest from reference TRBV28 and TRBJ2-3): DVKVTQSSRYLVKRTGEKVFLECVQDMDHENMFWYRQDPGLGLRLIYFSYDVKMKEKGDIPEGYSVSREKKERFSLILESASTNQTSMYLCASSLPSSLIDTQYFGPGTRLTVL.

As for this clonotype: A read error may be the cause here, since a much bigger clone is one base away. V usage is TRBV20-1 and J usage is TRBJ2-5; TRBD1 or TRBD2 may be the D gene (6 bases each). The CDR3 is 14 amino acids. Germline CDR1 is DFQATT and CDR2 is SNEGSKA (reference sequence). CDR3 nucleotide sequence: TGCAGTGTTAGAGCCCCTGGGGGGCTGGGGACCCAGTACTTC. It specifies CSVRAPGGLGTQYF.

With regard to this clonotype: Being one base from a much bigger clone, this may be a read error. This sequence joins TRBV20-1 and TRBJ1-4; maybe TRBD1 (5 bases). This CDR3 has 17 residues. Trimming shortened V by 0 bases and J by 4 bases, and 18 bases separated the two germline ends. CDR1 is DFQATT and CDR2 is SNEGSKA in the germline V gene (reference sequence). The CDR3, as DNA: TGCAGTGCTAGAGATCTGGACCGGGGCCCCCATAATGAAAAACTGTTTTTT. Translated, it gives CSARDLDRGPHNEKLFF.

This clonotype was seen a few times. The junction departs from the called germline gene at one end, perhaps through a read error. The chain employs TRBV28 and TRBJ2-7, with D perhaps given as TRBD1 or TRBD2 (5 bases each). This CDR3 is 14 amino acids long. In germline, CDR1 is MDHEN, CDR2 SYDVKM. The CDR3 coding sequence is TGTGCCAGCAGTTTTGGTCGGGGCAGGGACGAGGAGTACTTC. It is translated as CASSFGRGRDEEYF.

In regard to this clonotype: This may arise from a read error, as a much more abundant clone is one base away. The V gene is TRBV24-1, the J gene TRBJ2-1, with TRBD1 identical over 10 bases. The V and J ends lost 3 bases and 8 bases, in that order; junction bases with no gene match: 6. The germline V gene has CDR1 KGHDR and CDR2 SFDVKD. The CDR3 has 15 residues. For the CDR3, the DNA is TGTGCCACCAGTGATATGACAGGGGGCATGTATGAGCAGTTCTTC. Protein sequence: CATSDMTGGMYEQFF.

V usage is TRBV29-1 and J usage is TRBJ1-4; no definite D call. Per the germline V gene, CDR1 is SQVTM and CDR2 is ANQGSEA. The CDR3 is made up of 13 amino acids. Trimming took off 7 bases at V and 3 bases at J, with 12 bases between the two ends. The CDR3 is CSGSESPNEKLFF. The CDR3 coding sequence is TGCAGCGGGTCTGAGAGTCCTAATGAAAAACTGTTTTTT.

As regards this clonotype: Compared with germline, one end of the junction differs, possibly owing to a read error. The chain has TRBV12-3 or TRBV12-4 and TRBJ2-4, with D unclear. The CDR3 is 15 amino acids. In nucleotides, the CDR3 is TGTGTCAGCAATTTAGGAGCGTTAGACGGTGCGCCAATTTACTTC. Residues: CVSNLGALDGAPIYF.

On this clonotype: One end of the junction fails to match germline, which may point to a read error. The CDR3 DNA reads as TGTGCCAGCAGCTTAAGGACACCACCCTACGGGCAGTACTTC. This translates into CASSLRTPPYGQYF. This rearrangement joins TRBV7-9 to TRBJ2-7, with D perhaps matching TRBD1 (5 bases). This CDR3 is 14 amino acids long. Per germline, CDR1 SEHNR and CDR2 FQNEAQ (reference sequence).

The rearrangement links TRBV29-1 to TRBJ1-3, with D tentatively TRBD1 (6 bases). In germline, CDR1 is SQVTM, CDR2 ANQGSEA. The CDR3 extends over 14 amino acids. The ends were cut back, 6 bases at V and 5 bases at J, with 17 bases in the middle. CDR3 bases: TGCAGCGTCGCCGGGGGGGCGAACAGAAACACCATATATTTT. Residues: CSVAGGANRNTIYF.

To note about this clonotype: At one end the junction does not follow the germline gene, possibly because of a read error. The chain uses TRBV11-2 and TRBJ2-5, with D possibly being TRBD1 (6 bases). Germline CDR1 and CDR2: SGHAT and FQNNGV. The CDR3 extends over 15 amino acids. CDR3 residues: CARSLSMNREETQYF. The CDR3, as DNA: TGTGCCAGGAGCTTAAGTATGAACAGGGAAGAGACCCAGTACTTC. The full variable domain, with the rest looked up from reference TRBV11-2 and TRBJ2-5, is EAGVAQSPRYKIIEKRQSVAFWCNPISGHATLYWYQQILGQGPKLLIQFQNNGVVDDSQLPKDRFSAERLKGVDSTLKIQPAKLEDSAVYLCARSLSMNREETQYFGPGTRLLVL.

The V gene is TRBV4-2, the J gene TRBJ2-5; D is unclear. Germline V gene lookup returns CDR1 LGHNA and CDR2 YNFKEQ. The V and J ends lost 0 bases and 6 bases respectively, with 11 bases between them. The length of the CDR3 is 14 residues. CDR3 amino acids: CASSQEGRIQTQYF. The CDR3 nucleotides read TGTGCCAGCAGCCAAGAAGGCAGAATTCAGACCCAGTACTTC.

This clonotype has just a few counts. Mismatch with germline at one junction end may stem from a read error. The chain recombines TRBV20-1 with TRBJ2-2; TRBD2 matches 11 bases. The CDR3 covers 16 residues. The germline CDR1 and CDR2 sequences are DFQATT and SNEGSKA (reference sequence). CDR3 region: CSARDALAGETGELLF. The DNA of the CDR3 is TGCAGTGCTAGAGATGCACTAGCGGGAGAGACCGGGGAGCTGTTGTTT.

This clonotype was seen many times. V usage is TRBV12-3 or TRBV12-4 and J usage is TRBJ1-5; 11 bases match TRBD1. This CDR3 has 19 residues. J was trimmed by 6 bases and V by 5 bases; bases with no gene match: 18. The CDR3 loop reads CASSPGTGGGGVGGQPQHF. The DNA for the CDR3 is TGTGCCAGCAGTCCTGGGACAGGGGGAGGAGGCGTGGGCGGTCAGCCCCAGCATTTT.

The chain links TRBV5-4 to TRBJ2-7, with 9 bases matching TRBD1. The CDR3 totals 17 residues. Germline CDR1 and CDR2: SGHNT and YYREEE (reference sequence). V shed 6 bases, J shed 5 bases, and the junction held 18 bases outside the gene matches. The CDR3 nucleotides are TGTGCCAGCAACACAACAGGGGGCAAGAGGGCTGTGGACGAGCAGTACTTC. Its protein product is CASNTTGGKRAVDEQYF.

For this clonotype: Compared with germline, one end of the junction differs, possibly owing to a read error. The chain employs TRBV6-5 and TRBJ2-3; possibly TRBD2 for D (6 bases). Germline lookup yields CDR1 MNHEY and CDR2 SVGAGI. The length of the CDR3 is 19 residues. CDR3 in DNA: TGTGCCAGCAGCTACTCCACCCGGGACTCCCCCCGAACCACCGATACGCAGTTTTTT. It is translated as CASSYSTRDSPRTTDTQFF.

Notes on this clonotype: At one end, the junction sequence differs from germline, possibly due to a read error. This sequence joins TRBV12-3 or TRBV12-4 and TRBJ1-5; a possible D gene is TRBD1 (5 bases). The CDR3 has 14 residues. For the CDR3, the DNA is TGTGTCAGCAGCCTGACAATCGGGGGTCAGCCCCAGCATTTT. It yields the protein CVSSLTIGGQPQHF.

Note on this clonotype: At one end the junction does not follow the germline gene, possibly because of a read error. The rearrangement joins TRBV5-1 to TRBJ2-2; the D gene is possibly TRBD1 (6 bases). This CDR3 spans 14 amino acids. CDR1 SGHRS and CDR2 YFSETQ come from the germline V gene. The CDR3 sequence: CSSSLGQIPGELFF. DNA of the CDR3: TGCTCCAGTAGCCTCGGACAGATCCCCGGGGAGCTGTTTTTT.

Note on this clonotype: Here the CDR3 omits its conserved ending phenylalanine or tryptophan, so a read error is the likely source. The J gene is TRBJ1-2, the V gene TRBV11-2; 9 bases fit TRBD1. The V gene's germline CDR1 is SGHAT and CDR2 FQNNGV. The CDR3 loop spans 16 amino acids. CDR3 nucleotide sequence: TGTGCAAGCAGCTTAGAAACAGGGGGCCTAGGATATGGCTACACCTCC. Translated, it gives CASSLETGGLGYGYTS.

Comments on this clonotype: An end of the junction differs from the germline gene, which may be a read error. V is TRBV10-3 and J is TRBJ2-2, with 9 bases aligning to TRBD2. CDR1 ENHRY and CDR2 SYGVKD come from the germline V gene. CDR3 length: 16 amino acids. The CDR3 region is CAIRMTSGLGTGELSF. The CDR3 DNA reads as TGTGCCATCAGAATGACTAGCGGTCTCGGAACCGGGGAACTGTCTTTT.